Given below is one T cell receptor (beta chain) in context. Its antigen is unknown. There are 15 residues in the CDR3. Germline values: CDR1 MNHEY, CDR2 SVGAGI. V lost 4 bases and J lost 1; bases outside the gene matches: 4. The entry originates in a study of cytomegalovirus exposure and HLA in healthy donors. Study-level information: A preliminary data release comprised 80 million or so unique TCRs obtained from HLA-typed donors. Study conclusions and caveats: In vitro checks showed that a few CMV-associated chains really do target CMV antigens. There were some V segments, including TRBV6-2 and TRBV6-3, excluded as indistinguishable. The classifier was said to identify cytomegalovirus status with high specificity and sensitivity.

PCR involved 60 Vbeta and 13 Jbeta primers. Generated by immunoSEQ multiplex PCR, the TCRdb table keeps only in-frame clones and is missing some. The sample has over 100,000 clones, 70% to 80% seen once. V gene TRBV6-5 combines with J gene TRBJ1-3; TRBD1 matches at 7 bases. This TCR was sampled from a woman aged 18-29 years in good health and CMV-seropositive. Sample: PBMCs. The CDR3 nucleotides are TGTGCCAGCAGTTTGGACAGGTCTTCTGGAAACACCATATATTTT. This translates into CASSLDRSSGNTIYF.